These 19 T cell receptor beta chains originate from one sample sequenced in a study of cytotoxic CD8 clonotypes in ibrutinib-treated CLL. Clones were sequenced by immunoSEQ multiplex PCR, and TCRdb holds only the in-frame ones, with some missing. The sample lists approximately 11,000 clones, approximately 59% occurring once. This specimen was PBMCs, taken before ibrutinib treatment. Receptors were obtained from a human donor with chronic lymphocytic leukemia.

The chain is built from TRBV5-6 and TRBJ2-4; the D call may be TRBD1 or TRBD2 (6 bases each). The CDR3 is 15 amino acids. Germline CDR1 SGHDT, CDR2 YYEEEE. The V gene lost 4 bases and the J gene lost 1 base, with 12 bases spanning the gap. DNA of the CDR3: TGTGCCAGCAGCAGAGGGGGGTCGGCCAAAAACATTCAGTACTTC. Its protein product is CASSRGGSAKNIQYF.

In this sample, this clone turned up once. The rearrangement uses TRBV6-5 and TRBJ2-7; D unclear. Between the trimmed V and J ends, which lost 0 bases and 2 bases, there was a span of 11 bases. Per the germline V gene, CDR1 is MNHEY and CDR2 is SVGAGI. CDR3 length equals 15 residues. CDR3 DNA sequence: TGTGCCAGCAGTTACTCGGGGTACAGCCCCTACGAGCAGTACTTC. It is translated as CASSYSGYSPYEQYF.

DNA of the CDR3: TGTGCCAGCAGCTTTACAACTAACTATGGCTACACCTTC. This sequence encodes CASSFTTNYGYTF. This rearrangement joins TRBV11-2 to TRBJ1-2; D is unresolved. The V end lost 3 bases, the J end lost 0 bases, and 5 bases lay between the germline ends. CDR1 and CDR2 from the germline V gene are SGHAT and FQNNGV. CDR3 length: 13 residues.

The CDR3 DNA is TGTGCCAGCAGTGATAGCACGCAGCCCCAGCATTTT. Translation: CASSDSTQPQHF. The V call is TRBV2, the J call TRBJ1-5, with no clear D. Germline-derived CDR1 and CDR2 are SNHLY and FYNNEI. Trimming removed 3 bases at V and 7 bases at J, with 7 bases between. The CDR3 length is 12 residues.

A few counts support this clone. This chain connects TRBV7-2 to TRBJ2-3; D could derive from TRBD1 or TRBD2 (5 bases each). The CDR3 has 15 amino acids. Germline assignment: CDR1 SGHTA and CDR2 FQGNSA. V was shortened by 3 bases and J by 3 bases, with 13 bases between the two germline ends. CDR3 in DNA: TGTGCCAGCAGCTTGGGGTCCTGGGGGACAGATACGCAGTATTTT. The encoded protein is CASSLGSWGTDTQYF.

This clone was seen once. The genes are TRBV2 and TRBJ1-2, with 8 bases lining up with TRBD1. J lost 7 bases, V lost 2 bases, and 3 bases had no gene match. The CDR3 consists of 13 residues. Germline CDR1 reads SNHLY; CDR2 reads FYNNEI. As DNA, the CDR3 is TGTGCCAGCAGTGAACAGGGGGCGGGTGGCTACACCTTC. Protein sequence: CASSEQGAGGYTF.

The chain uses TRBV7-2 and TRBJ2-7; no reliable D call. V was shortened by 1 base and J by 5 bases, with 21 bases between the two germline ends. CDR3 length equals 17 residues. From germline, CDR1 is SGHTA and CDR2 FQGNSA. This chain's CDR3 is CASSLGLFLGHADEQYF. The CDR3 coding sequence is TGTGCCAGCAGCTTAGGCTTGTTCCTTGGGCACGCGGACGAGCAGTACTTC. The whole variable domain, filled in from reference TRBV7-2 and TRBJ2-7, reads GAGVSQSPSNKVTEKGKDVELRCDPISGHTALYWYRQSLGQGLEFLIYFQGNSAPDKSGLPSDRFSAERTGGSVSTLTIQRTQQEDSAVYLCASSLGLFLGHADEQYFGPGTRLTVT.

This clone was counted a few times. The V gene is TRBV5-5, the J gene TRBJ2-2; no clear D gene. Trimming removed 0 bases from V and 6 bases from J, with 12 bases in between. This CDR3 spans 15 amino acids. Germline values: CDR1 SGHKS, CDR2 YYEKEE (reference sequence). The CDR3 loop reads CASSLEWISAGELFF. CDR3 DNA: TGTGCCAGCAGCTTGGAATGGATTTCAGCCGGGGAGCTGTTTTTT. Full variable domain (missing parts from reference TRBV5-5 and TRBJ2-2): DAGVTQSPTHLIKTRGQQVTLRCSPISGHKSVSWYQQVLGQGPQFIFQYYEKEERGRGNFPDRFSARQFPNYSSELNVNALLLGDSALYLCASSLEWISAGELFFGEGSRLTVL.

The CDR3 region is CARLCGSSYNSPLHF. In DNA form, the CDR3 reads TGTGCCAGGCTCTGCGGGAGCTCCTATAATTCACCCCTCCACTTT. The V and J genes are TRBV5-4 and TRBJ1-6, with D uncertain. Looked up from germline, CDR1 is SGHNT and CDR2 is YYREEE (reference sequence). V shed 8 bases and J shed 0 bases, with 12 bases lying between them. CDR3 length equals 15 residues.

This clone has only a few counts. J is TRBJ1-3 and V is TRBV7-2; perhaps TRBD1 as D (6 bases). Between the trimmed V and J ends, which lost 1 base and 4 bases, there was a span of 11 bases. The V gene's germline CDR1 is SGHTA and CDR2 FQGNSA. This CDR3 is built from 15 residues. The CDR3 nucleotides read TGTGCCAGCAGCTTAGAGGGGGGGCTCGGAAACACCATATATTTT. This sequence encodes CASSLEGGLGNTIYF.

The V gene is TRBV15, the J gene TRBJ2-7, with D perhaps matching TRBD1 (6 bases). This CDR3 region has 13 residues. The germline V and J ends were trimmed by 4 bases and 3 bases, with 10 bases remaining between them. Germline CDR1 is LNHNV and CDR2 is YYDKDF (reference sequence). The CDR3 sequence: CATSIIRGYEQYF. The CDR3 region has the DNA TGTGCCACCAGCATTATCAGGGGCTACGAGCAGTACTTC.

The genes are TRBV5-1 and TRBJ1-1, with 7 positions matching TRBD1. J lost 3 bases, V lost 1 base, and 9 bases had no gene match. Germline lookup yields CDR1 SGHRS and CDR2 YFSETQ. CDR3 size: 16 residues. CDR3 in DNA: TGCGCCAGCAGCTTGAAATTGGGACAGTGGGACACTGAAGCTTTCTTT. The encoded protein is CASSLKLGQWDTEAFF.

The chain has TRBV5-1 and TRBJ1-2; D gene ambiguous. This CDR3 contains 14 residues. CDR1 and CDR2 from the germline V gene are SGHRS and YFSETQ. Trimming left V 0 bases short and J 7 bases short, with 13 bases between. The CDR3 nucleotides read TGCGCCAGCAGCTTGGCCGCTCTCTCCTCTGGCTACACCTTC. Protein: CASSLAALSSGYTF.

V gene TRBV28 combines with J gene TRBJ2-3; TRBD2 aligns across 10 bases. Germline assignment: CDR1 MDHEN and CDR2 SYDVKM. V lost 6 bases, J lost 4 bases, and 7 bases stayed unmatched. This CDR3 is built from 15 residues. In DNA form, the CDR3 reads TGTGCCAGCAGACAAAGCGGGGGGGCACCAGATACGCAGTATTTT. Protein: CASRQSGGAPDTQYF.

By frequency in the sample, this clone is medium-sized. The V and J genes are TRBV6-5 and TRBJ2-7; the D gene could be TRBD1 or TRBD2 (5 bases each). CDR3 length: 13 residues. The V gene's germline CDR1 is MNHEY and CDR2 SVGAGI. The ends were cut back, 5 bases at V and 3 bases at J, with 11 bases in the middle. The CDR3 loop is CASSPGRDYEQYF. DNA for the CDR3: TGTGCCAGCAGTCCGGGACGGGACTACGAGCAGTACTTC.

The V call is TRBV18, the J call TRBJ1-3; D uncertain. This CDR3 is 14 amino acids long. With 0 bases removed from V and 4 bases from J, the gap between germline ends came to 7 bases. Germline loops: CDR1 KGHSH, CDR2 LQKENI. The CDR3 coding sequence is TGTGCCAGCTCACCACCGCTACGGGGAAACACCATATATTTT. Its translation is CASSPPLRGNTIYF. The full variable domain, rest sourced from reference TRBV18 and TRBJ1-3, is NAGVMQNPRHLVRRRGQEARLRCSPMKGHSHVYWYRQLPEEGLKFMVYLQKENIIDESGMPKERFSAEFPKEGPSILRIQQVVRGDSAAYFCASSPPLRGNTIYFGEGSWLTVV.

The V and J genes are TRBV27 and TRBJ1-3; no reliable D call. The CDR3 runs 12 residues. Trimming took 4 bases from V and 0 from J, leaving 1 base between them. Germline V gene lookup returns CDR1 MNHEY and CDR2 SMNVEV (reference sequence). CDR3 protein: CASSYSGNTIYF. The CDR3 coding sequence is TGTGCCAGCAGTTACTCTGGAAACACCATATATTTT.

In its sample, this clone was seen a few times. J is TRBJ2-2 and V is TRBV7-2; D is perhaps TRBD1 (6 bases). This CDR3 is built from 16 residues. Germline V gene data show CDR1 as SGHTA and CDR2 as FQGNSA. V shed 2 bases and J shed 7 bases, with 17 bases lying between them. The CDR3 here is CASSLFSGGRIGELFF. In DNA form, the CDR3 reads TGTGCCAGCAGCTTATTCTCTGGGGGCCGAATCGGGGAGCTGTTTTTT. The entire variable domain, with the rest obtained from reference TRBV7-2 and TRBJ2-2, is as follows: GAGVSQSPSNKVTEKGKDVELRCDPISGHTALYWYRQSLGQGLEFLIYFQGNSAPDKSGLPSDRFSAERTGGSVSTLTIQRTQQEDSAVYLCASSLFSGGRIGELFFGEGSRLTVL.

This sequence joins TRBV9 and TRBJ2-7; tentatively, D is TRBD2 (5 bases). Germline V gene data show CDR1 as SGDLS and CDR2 as YYNGEE. This CDR3 spans 13 amino acids. Trimming took 2 bases from V and 7 from J, leaving 13 bases between them. As DNA, the CDR3 is TGTGCCAGCAGCGTCGTGAACACGGGGGAGCAGTACTTC. Translating it yields CASSVVNTGEQYF.